Below, 5 T cell receptor beta chains from the same sample are listed, as sequenced in a study of T-cell memory formation after mild COVID-19. Each CDR3 protein gets one entry after TCRdb re-called the 5' RACE reads with MiXCR. The data hold 300,000 or so distinct CDR3 sequences, with roughly 15% observed a single time. Material for sequencing was PBMCs or a T cell subset sorted from them (not recorded which). The receptor set was obtained from a man between 18 and 35 years old who had mild COVID-19 (a few samples of this study predate the infection). Cell type and time point are not known.

The chain couples TRBV4-2 to TRBJ2-5; no definite D call. CDR1 is LGHNA and CDR2 is YNFKEQ in the germline V gene. This CDR3 comprises 14 residues. V was clipped by 1 base and J by 4 bases, with 10 bases between them. CDR3 region: CASSQVQALETQYF. The CDR3 region has the DNA TGTGCCAGCAGCCAAGTCCAGGCCTTAGAGACCCAGTACTTC.

The chain joins TRBV6-2 or TRBV6-3 to TRBJ2-7, with TRBD1 matching 10 bases. After removal of 6 bases from V and 5 bases from J, the junction contained 7 bases not matched to a gene. The CDR3 contains 14 residues. The germline gives CDR1 MNHEY, CDR2 SVGEGT. The CDR3 protein is CASRGQGTLNEQYF. CDR3 in DNA: TGTGCCAGCAGGGGACAGGGGACCCTCAACGAGCAGTACTTC.

This clonotype has at least ten counts. CDR3 protein: CASSLEVWESPLHF. The CDR3 bases are TGTGCCAGCAGCTTGGAAGTTTGGGAATCACCCCTCCACTTT. V is TRBV5-6 and J is TRBJ1-6; no clear D. CDR1 and CDR2 (germline): SGHDT, YYEEEE. The CDR3 spans 14 residues. The V end was cut by 0 bases, the J end by 10 bases, with 11 bases between.

This chain uses TRBV6-5 with TRBJ1-1, with D possibly TRBD1 on 5 matching bases. CDR1 MNHEY and CDR2 SVGAGI come from the germline V gene. Trimming stripped 0 bases from V and 1 base from J, with 9 bases between. The CDR3 consists of 15 residues. CDR3 nucleotide sequence: TGTGCCAGCAGTTACTCGATGGGGGGGAACACTGAAGCTTTCTTT. Translating it yields CASSYSMGGNTEAFF.

The V and J genes are TRBV7-2 and TRBJ1-4; weak D call: TRBD1 (5 bases). Germline V gene data show CDR1 as SGHTA and CDR2 as FQGNSA. V lost 3 bases, J lost 0 bases, and 8 bases lay in between. This CDR3 comprises 15 residues. CDR3 sequence reads: CASSLWGATNEKLFF. As DNA, the CDR3 is TGTGCCAGCAGCTTGTGGGGGGCAACTAATGAAAAACTGTTTTTT.